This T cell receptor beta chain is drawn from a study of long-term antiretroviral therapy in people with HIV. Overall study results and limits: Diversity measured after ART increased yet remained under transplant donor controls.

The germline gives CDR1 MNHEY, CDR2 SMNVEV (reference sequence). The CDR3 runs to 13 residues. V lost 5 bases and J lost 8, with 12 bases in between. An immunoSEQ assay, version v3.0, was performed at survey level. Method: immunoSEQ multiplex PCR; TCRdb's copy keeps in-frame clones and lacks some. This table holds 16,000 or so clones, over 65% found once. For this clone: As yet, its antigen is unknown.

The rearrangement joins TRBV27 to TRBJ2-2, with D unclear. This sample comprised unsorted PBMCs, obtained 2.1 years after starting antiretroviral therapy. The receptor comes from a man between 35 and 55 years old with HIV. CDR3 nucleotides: TGTGCCAGCAGTCTGGGCCTACTTGGGGAGCTGTTTTTT. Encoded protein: CASSLGLLGELFF.